The 26 T cell receptor beta chains below all came from one sample that was sequenced in a study of a mutant IDH1 vaccine in newly diagnosed glioma. The repertoire was sequenced with immunoSEQ multiplex PCR; TCRdb's copy has only in-frame clones and lacks some. The sample holds 56,000 or so clones; 76% are singletons and the top ten take around 4.9%. For these receptors, no antigen is known. Time point given: week 47, end of study. Doses of 300 ug of mutant IDH1 20-mer peptide were given with topical imiquimod. The specimen was PBMCs, collected from a glioma patient whose treatment included an IDH1 peptide vaccine. These receptors were taken from a woman aged 40 to 50 with glioma. Some clones in this sample may be carry-over from other donors' samples.

The gene calls are TRBV7-2 and TRBJ2-5, with 9 bases matching TRBD2. This CDR3 is 16 amino acids long. Germline CDR1 is SGHTA and CDR2 is FQGNSA. Trimming took 3 bases from V and 9 from J; bases not matched to a gene: 14. The CDR3 DNA is TGTGCCAGCAGCTTGGCTAGCGGGGCCCTCGGGGAGGCCCAGTACTTC. Translating gives CASSLASGALGEAQYF.

The chain has TRBV30 and TRBJ2-7, with unresolved D. V lost 1 base to trimming and J lost 1 base, with 5 bases between them. CDR3 size: 12 residues. Germline V gene data show CDR1 as GTSNPN and CDR2 as SVGIG (reference sequence). The CDR3 DNA is TGTGCCTGGAGTGGGACGTCCTACGAGCAGTACTTC. This gives the protein CAWSGTSYEQYF.

This clone was counted only a few times. V gene TRBV15 combines with J gene TRBJ1-5, with D unresolved. Trimming left V 1 base short and J 3 bases short, with 10 bases between. The CDR3 has 15 residues. Germline assignment: CDR1 LNHNV and CDR2 YYDKDF (reference sequence). The chain's CDR3 is CATSRGGGFNQPQHF. CDR3 in DNA: TGTGCCACCAGCAGAGGCGGAGGGTTCAATCAGCCCCAGCATTTT.

V usage is TRBV7-8 and J usage is TRBJ1-5; weak D call: TRBD1 (6 bases). The length of the CDR3 is 13 residues. Germline V gene data show CDR1 as SGHVS and CDR2 as FQNEAQ. V lost 5 bases and J 7 bases, leaving 12 bases between the germline ends. Written as DNA, the CDR3 is TGTGCCAGCAGCCGGACAGTTGAGCAGCCCCAGCATTTT. Translating it yields CASSRTVEQPQHF.

The chain joins TRBV9 to TRBJ1-2; weak D call: TRBD1 (5 bases). With 0 bases removed from V and 1 base from J, the gap between germline ends came to 13 bases. The CDR3 extends over 16 amino acids. Germline V lookup: CDR1 SGDLS, CDR2 YYNGEE. The CDR3: CASSVARRGDNYGYTF. DNA of the CDR3: TGTGCCAGCAGCGTAGCCCGGAGAGGGGATAACTATGGCTACACCTTC. The entire variable domain, with the rest obtained from reference TRBV9 and TRBJ1-2, is as follows: DSGVTQTPKHLITATGQRVTLRCSPRSGDLSVYWYQQSLDQGLQFLIQYYNGEERAKGNILERFSAQQFPDLHSELNLSSLELGDSALYFCASSVARRGDNYGYTFGSGTRLTVV.

The chain uses TRBV6-5 and TRBJ2-1; D is unclear. CDR3 length: 14 amino acids. The germline V gene has CDR1 MNHEY and CDR2 SVGAGI. Trimming removed 6 bases from V and 3 bases from J, with 12 bases in between. The CDR3 nucleotides read TGTGCCAGCAGCCAGGAATTAAGCTACAATGAGCAGTTCTTC. Encoded protein: CASSQELSYNEQFF.

The chain combines TRBV29-1 with TRBJ2-7, with TRBD1 as a possible D gene (6 bases). The CDR3 extends over 11 amino acids. CDR1 and CDR2 (germline): SQVTM, ANQGSEA. Trimming left V 6 bases short and J 5 bases short, with 11 bases between. The CDR3 protein is CSVGQNDEQYF. Here the CDR3 DNA reads TGCAGCGTCGGACAGAACGACGAGCAGTACTTC.

The CDR3 reads CASSEGTGYQPQHF. The CDR3 DNA follows: TGTGCCAGCAGTGAAGGGACAGGGTACCAGCCCCAGCATTTT. This chain uses TRBV2 with TRBJ1-5; TRBD1 aligns across 8 bases. The V and J ends lost 1 base and 7 bases, in that order; junction bases with no gene match: 3. The CDR3 is 14 residues long. Germline V gene data show CDR1 as SNHLY and CDR2 as FYNNEI.

This clone was observed a few times. The J gene is TRBJ2-3, the V gene TRBV7-2, with D perhaps being TRBD1 or TRBD2 (5 bases each). The CDR3 runs 15 residues. CDR1 SGHTA and CDR2 FQGNSA come from the germline V gene. V was shortened by 1 base and J by 4 bases, with 12 bases between the two germline ends. For the CDR3, the DNA is TGTGCCAGCAGCTTAGGAGGGGTTAGAGCAGATACGCAGTATTTT. Encoded protein: CASSLGGVRADTQYF.

This chain links TRBV5-6 with TRBJ2-7; 8 bases map to TRBD1. CDR3 length: 13 amino acids. V gave up 4 bases and J gave up 4 bases; unmatched junction bases: 4. Germline values: CDR1 SGHDT, CDR2 YYEEEE. The CDR3 here is CASSGQGIYEQYF. The DNA of the CDR3 is TGTGCCAGCAGCGGACAGGGTATTTACGAGCAGTACTTC. The whole variable domain, filled in from reference TRBV5-6 and TRBJ2-7, reads DAGVTQSPTHLIKTRGQQVTLRCSPKSGHDTVSWYQQALGQGPQFIFQYYEEEERQRGNFPDRFSGHQFPNYSSELNVNALLLGDSALYLCASSGQGIYEQYFGPGTRLTVT.

In its sample, this clone was seen a few times. The rearrangement links TRBV6-1 to TRBJ1-5, with a possible D match to TRBD1 (5 bases). Germline assignment: CDR1 MNHNS and CDR2 SASEGT. The CDR3 is 16 residues long. V was cut by 1 base and J by 2 bases, with 12 bases left in between. CDR3 residues: CASSEVAGRRNQPQHF. The CDR3 DNA sequence: TGTGCCAGCAGTGAAGTCGCGGGACGGCGCAATCAGCCCCAGCATTTT.

This clone appeared once. The V gene is TRBV6-6, the J gene TRBJ2-6; D is perhaps TRBD2 (6 bases). Germline lookup yields CDR1 MNHNY and CDR2 SVGAGI (reference sequence). The CDR3 length is 15 residues. The germline V and J ends were trimmed by 2 bases and 1 base, with 6 bases remaining between them. CDR3 bases: TGTGCCAGCAGTTACGGGGGGTCTGGGGCCAACGTCCTGACTTTC. Amino acid sequence: CASSYGGSGANVLTF.

The rearrangement links TRBV7-9 to TRBJ2-7; TRBD1 matches 7 bases. The CDR3 consists of 13 residues. V gave up 5 bases and J gave up 7 bases; unmatched junction bases: 8. Germline-derived CDR1 and CDR2 are SEHNR and FQNEAQ (reference sequence). The CDR3 sequence: CASSVGTAREQYF. The CDR3 DNA is TGTGCCAGCAGCGTAGGGACAGCACGGGAGCAGTACTTC.

The rearrangement uses TRBV27 and TRBJ2-5, with 8 positions matching TRBD2. With V trimmed by 3 bases and J by 2 bases, 5 bases remained unmatched. CDR1 MNHEY and CDR2 SMNVEV come from the germline V gene (reference sequence). The CDR3 length is 15 residues. The CDR3 nucleotides are TGTGCCAGCAGTTTGATGCGGGGGGAACAAGAGACCCAGTACTTC. Amino acids: CASSLMRGEQETQYF.

This rearrangement joins TRBV20-1 to TRBJ2-3; D is ambiguous. Trimming cost V 4 bases and J 9 bases, with 2 bases left between them. The CDR3 sequence is 8 residues long. Germline V gene sequence: CDR1 DFQATT, CDR2 SNEGSKA (reference sequence). The CDR3 DNA sequence: TGCAGTGCTACCACGCAGTATTTT. It specifies CSATTQYF.

The genes are TRBV10-2 and TRBJ1-2; D perhaps matches TRBD1 (5 bases). The CDR3 extends over 15 amino acids. The germline CDR1 and CDR2 sequences are WSHSY and SAAADI. Trimming removed 2 bases from V and 4 bases from J, with 14 bases in between. CDR3 region: CASSEALQVPYGYTF. DNA for the CDR3: TGCGCCAGCAGTGAGGCCCTACAGGTCCCCTATGGCTACACCTTC.

The V gene is TRBV4-1, the J gene TRBJ1-1; the D gene is possibly TRBD1 (6 bases). This CDR3 spans 17 amino acids. V dropped 1 base and J dropped 1 base, with 16 bases sitting between them. Germline CDR1 is MGHRA and CDR2 is YSYEKL. The CDR3 DNA reads as TGCGCCAGCAGCCAAGGACTGGGACACGGGGGGAACACTGAAGCTTTCTTT. It yields the protein CASSQGLGHGGNTEAFF.

V usage is TRBV25-1 and J usage is TRBJ1-2; D call uncertain. There are 12 residues in the CDR3. Germline CDR1 and CDR2: MGHDK and SYGVNS. V shed 5 bases and J shed 4 bases, with 8 bases lying between them. The CDR3 here is CASSRTLYGYTF. CDR3 nucleotide sequence: TGTGCCAGCAGTCGGACCCTCTATGGCTACACCTTC.

The rearrangement joins TRBV2 to TRBJ2-3; 12 bases fit TRBD2. The CDR3 consists of 15 residues. J gave up 1 base and V 5 bases, and 1 base lay outside the gene matches. Germline CDR1 and CDR2: SNHLY and FYNNEI. For the CDR3, the DNA is TGTGCCAGCAGTAGGACTAGCGGGGGCACAGATACGCAGTATTTT. As protein: CASSRTSGGTDTQYF.

In this sample, this clone turned up once. The chain couples TRBV6-5 to TRBJ1-6, with a tentative D call TRBD1 (5 bases). Germline lookup yields CDR1 MNHEY and CDR2 SVGAGI. The CDR3 consists of 15 residues. V was shortened by 5 bases and J by 9 bases, with 17 bases between the two germline ends. The CDR3 reads CASSAQQARGSPLHF. The CDR3 DNA is TGTGCCAGCAGTGCCCAACAGGCCCGGGGTTCACCCCTCCACTTT.

The genes are TRBV7-8 and TRBJ1-1, with D possibly TRBD1 on 6 matching bases. This CDR3 spans 17 amino acids. CDR1 SGHVS and CDR2 FQNEAQ come from the germline V gene. Trimming cost V 1 base and J 0 bases, with 15 bases left between them. The CDR3 DNA sequence: TGTGCCAGCAGCTTAGGTTTCGGGGGGCTAATGAACACTGAAGCTTTCTTT. This sequence encodes CASSLGFGGLMNTEAFF.

The V gene is TRBV15, the J gene TRBJ2-2; the match to TRBD1 covers 8 bases. Trimming removed 1 base from V and 0 bases from J; junction bases left unmatched: 4. Per the germline V gene, CDR1 is LNHNV and CDR2 is YYDKDF (reference sequence). The CDR3 has 17 residues. For the CDR3, the DNA is TGTGCCACCAGCAGAGGATTGACAGGGGCGAACACCGGGGAGCTGTTTTTT. This sequence encodes CATSRGLTGANTGELFF.

The V call is TRBV4-2, the J call TRBJ2-3, with 15 bases that match TRBD2. The CDR3 contains 18 residues. Germline V gene lookup returns CDR1 LGHNA and CDR2 YNFKEQ. V lost 4 bases, J lost 3 bases, and 8 bases stayed unmatched. CDR3 coding DNA: TGTGCCAGCAGCCCCGGGACTAGCGGGGGGCGTCAGACAGATACGCAGTATTTT. Residues: CASSPGTSGGRQTDTQYF.

The gene calls are TRBV13 and TRBJ1-5; D unclear. Germline V lookup: CDR1 PRHDT, CDR2 FYEKMQ (reference sequence). Trimming shortened V by 6 bases and J by 9 bases, and 15 bases separated the two germline ends. The CDR3 length is 13 residues. In DNA form, the CDR3 reads TGTGCCAGCAGTCAAGAGTCCGATCCGCCCCAGCATTTT. This gives the protein CASSQESDPPQHF. Variable domain in full (rest from reference TRBV13 and TRBJ1-5): AAGVIQSPRHLIKEKRETATLKCYPIPRHDTVYWYQQGPGQDPQFLISFYEKMQSDKGSIPDRFSAQQFSDYHSELNMSSLELGDSALYFCASSQESDPPQHFGDGTRLSIL.

The chain uses TRBV10-3 and TRBJ1-5; D is unclear. The CDR3 is made up of 15 amino acids. With 6 bases removed from V and 3 bases from J, the gap between germline ends came to 15 bases. Looked up from germline, CDR1 is ENHRY and CDR2 is SYGVKD. The CDR3 DNA follows: TGTGCCATCAGCGATGAGTCACAAATCAATCAGCCCCAGCATTTT. Translating it yields CAISDESQINQPQHF.

The chain joins TRBV10-1 to TRBJ1-1; 10 nucleotides match TRBD1. The CDR3 totals 14 residues. V lost 4 bases, J lost 7 bases, and 6 bases stayed unmatched. Germline V gives CDR1 WNHNN, CDR2 SYGVQD (reference sequence). The CDR3 DNA follows: TGCGCCAGCAGTGGAGGACAGGGGGGAATTGAAGCTTTCTTT. It is translated as CASSGGQGGIEAFF.